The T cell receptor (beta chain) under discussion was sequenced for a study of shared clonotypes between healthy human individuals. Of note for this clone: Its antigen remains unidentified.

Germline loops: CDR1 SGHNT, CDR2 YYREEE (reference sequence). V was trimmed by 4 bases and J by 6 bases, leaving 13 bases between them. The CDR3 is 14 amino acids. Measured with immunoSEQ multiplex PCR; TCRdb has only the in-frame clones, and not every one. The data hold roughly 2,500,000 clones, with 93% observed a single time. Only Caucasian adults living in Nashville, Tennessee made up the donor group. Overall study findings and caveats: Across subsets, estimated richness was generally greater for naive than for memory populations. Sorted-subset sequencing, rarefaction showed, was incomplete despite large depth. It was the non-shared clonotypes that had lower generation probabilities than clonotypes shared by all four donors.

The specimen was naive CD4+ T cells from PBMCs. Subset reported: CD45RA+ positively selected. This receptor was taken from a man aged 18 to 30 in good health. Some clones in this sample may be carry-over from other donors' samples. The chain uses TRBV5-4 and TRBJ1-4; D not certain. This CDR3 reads CASSLPPPDEKLFF. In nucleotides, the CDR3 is TGTGCCAGCAGCCTACCCCCTCCGGATGAAAAACTGTTTTTT.